This T cell receptor beta chain was captured in a study of response to subunit inactivated influenza vaccine. This clonotype was counted ten times or more. Using its own MiXCR run on the RT-PCR reads, TCRdb lists one record per CDR3 protein. In the table there are 500,000 or so distinct CDR3 sequences, 9.5% to 12% of which are singletons. V shed 3 bases and J shed 9 bases, with 20 bases lying between them. This CDR3 has 16 amino acids. Germline-derived CDR1 and CDR2 are KGHDR and SFDVKD. This clonotype was obtained from a man between 50 and 59 years old who received an inactivated influenza vaccine. This sequence joins TRBV24-1 and TRBJ2-1, with D unresolved. The sequencing here drew on PBMCs from blood, taken more than 35 days after vaccination. CDR3 loop: CATSDPKRLHNGEQFF. CDR3 bases: TGTGCCACCAGTGATCCTAAGAGGCTCCACAATGGTGAGCAGTTCTTC.